This is a list of T cell receptor beta chains from one sample in a study of immune heterogeneity within non-small cell lung tumors. TCRdb re-called the multiplex PCR reads with MiXCR, one entry per CDR3 protein. The sample holds around 11,000 distinct CDR3 sequences, about 20% seen once. What was sequenced was lung tumor tissue. These receptors were taken from a man aged 60-69 years with non-small cell lung cancer. Each CDR3 is given with its conserved first and last residue. D genes are given only for firm matches. Clone size is shown for a subset of rows, as once, few, many or a class of expanded clone.

CDR3 DNA: TGCGCCAGCAGCTTCCTCCAGGATGAGCAGTTCTTC
CDR3 protein: CASSFLQDEQFF
V gene: TRBV5-1
D gene: .
clone size: .
J gene: TRBJ2-1

CDR3 DNA: TGTGCCAGCAGTTCCCCTCGGGAGGAGGTAGATACGCAGTATTTT
CDR3 protein: CASSSPREEVDTQYF
V gene: TRBV6-5
D gene: TRBD2
clone size: .
J gene: TRBJ2-3

CDR3 DNA: TGCAGTGCCGCGGACAGCTACGAGCAGTACTTC
CDR3 protein: CSAADSYEQYF
V gene: TRBV20-1
D gene: .
clone size: few
J gene: TRBJ2-7

CDR3 DNA: TGTGCCAGCAGCGGAAGGACTAGCGGGTTCTCTAGCACAGATACGCAGTATTTT
CDR3 protein: CASSGRTSGFSSTDTQYF
V gene: TRBV7-6
D gene: TRBD2
clone size: .
J gene: TRBJ2-3

CDR3 DNA: TGTGCCAGCAGCTTGGGGCTAGCGGGAGCAATTGGAGAGACCCAGTACTTC
CDR3 protein: CASSLGLAGAIGETQYF
V gene: TRBV5-4
D gene: TRBD2
clone size: few
J gene: TRBJ2-5

CDR3 DNA: TGTGCCAGCAGCTTAACGTCGGGGGACTACGAGCAGTACTTC
CDR3 protein: CASSLTSGDYEQYF
V gene: TRBV11-2
D gene: .
clone size: medium-sized
J gene: TRBJ2-7

CDR3 DNA: TGTGCCAGCAGACAGGACGGCTATGGCTACACCTTC
CDR3 protein: CASRQDGYGYTF
V gene: TRBV6-1
D gene: .
clone size: few
J gene: TRBJ1-2

CDR3 DNA: TGTGCCAGCAGCTTATGGACGGGACTAGCGGGATATATAGGCTCCTACAATGAGCAGTTCTTC
CDR3 protein: CASSLWTGLAGYIGSYNEQFF
V gene: TRBV11-1
D gene: TRBD2
clone size: many
J gene: TRBJ2-1

CDR3 DNA: TGTGCCAGCAGTTTAGTCCTAGGACTAGCGGCGGAAGAGACCCAGTACTTC
CDR3 protein: CASSLVLGLAAEETQYF
V gene: TRBV12-3/TRBV12-4
D gene: TRBD2
clone size: .
J gene: TRBJ2-5

CDR3 DNA: TGTGCCAGCAGCGCAACTAGCGGGGTTTACAATGAGCAGTTCTTC
CDR3 protein: CASSATSGVYNEQFF
V gene: TRBV9
D gene: TRBD2
clone size: .
J gene: TRBJ2-1

CDR3 DNA: TGTGCCAGCAGCTTACTAGCGGGAATGACAGATACGCAGTATTTT
CDR3 protein: CASSLLAGMTDTQYF
V gene: TRBV5-6
D gene: TRBD2
clone size: few
J gene: TRBJ2-3

CDR3 DNA: TGTGCCAGCAGTAACTGGGACACCGAGGGCTATGGCTACACCTTC
CDR3 protein: CASSNWDTEGYGYTF
V gene: TRBV6-1
D gene: .
clone size: medium-sized
J gene: TRBJ1-2

CDR3 DNA: TGTGCCAGCAGTATACAGACTACAGGGGGCTCGACTGAAGCTTTCTTT
CDR3 protein: CASSIQTTGGSTEAFF
V gene: TRBV28
D gene: TRBD1
clone size: .
J gene: TRBJ1-1

CDR3 DNA: TGTGCCAGTAGTCCTCAAGCGGGAAGCGATGAGCAGTTCTTC
CDR3 protein: CASSPQAGSDEQFF
V gene: TRBV19
D gene: TRBD2
clone size: medium-sized
J gene: TRBJ2-1

CDR3 DNA: TGTGCCAGCAGCGTGACTAGCGGGAGAGGCATCGAGCAGTACTTC
CDR3 protein: CASSVTSGRGIEQYF
V gene: TRBV9
D gene: TRBD2
clone size: many
J gene: TRBJ2-7

CDR3 DNA: TGCGCCAGCAGCTTGGGAGGGGACCAGGGGGAGATTATGGCCAAAAACATTCAGTACTTC
CDR3 protein: CASSLGGDQGEIMAKNIQYF
V gene: TRBV5-1
D gene: TRBD1
clone size: .
J gene: TRBJ2-4

CDR3 DNA: TGTGCCAGTAGTAGAGGTGAGGTCAACGTCCTGACTTTC
CDR3 protein: CASSRGEVNVLTF
V gene: TRBV19
D gene: .
clone size: few
J gene: TRBJ2-6

CDR3 DNA: TGCAGTGCTAGATTCTACCCGAACACCGGGGAGCTGTCTTTT
CDR3 protein: CSARFYPNTGELSF
V gene: TRBV20-1
D gene: .
clone size: .
J gene: TRBJ2-2

CDR3 DNA: TGTGCCAGCGGGACAGGGCGAGCCTACGAGCAGTACTTC
CDR3 protein: CASGTGRAYEQYF
V gene: TRBV6-1
D gene: TRBD1
clone size: medium-sized
J gene: TRBJ2-7

CDR3 DNA: TGTGCCTGGAGTGTACCGGACAGAAGCGGCTACACCTTC
CDR3 protein: CAWSVPDRSGYTF
V gene: TRBV30
D gene: .
clone size: medium-sized
J gene: TRBJ1-2

CDR3 DNA: TGCAGCGTTGGGGACGTGTCCGGGCTACCTTCTTACGAGCAGTACTTC
CDR3 protein: CSVGDVSGLPSYEQYF
V gene: TRBV29-1
D gene: .
clone size: medium-sized
J gene: TRBJ2-7

CDR3 DNA: TGTGCCAGCCACGGGACAGGGTGGAACAATGAGCAGTTCTTC
CDR3 protein: CASHGTGWNNEQFF
V gene: TRBV9
D gene: TRBD1
clone size: medium-sized
J gene: TRBJ2-1